This TCR beta chain was observed in a study of lymphopenia after photon versus proton radiotherapy. TCRdb's table, derived via immunoSEQ multiplex PCR, lists solely in-frame clones and lacks some. The sample consists of about 28,000 clones, over 75% of them appearing once. This clone was counted between two and nine times. What it binds is unknown. The CDR3 extends over 15 amino acids. Between the trimmed V and J ends, which lost 1 base and 6 bases, there was a span of 13 bases. Germline V gene data show CDR1 as GTSNPN and CDR2 as SVGIG (reference sequence). Study-level results: Survival link was tested only in deceased patients; proton benefit remains a possibility. After the lymphocyte nadir, photon-treated repertoires showed oligoclonal expansion, especially of CD8+ Temra cells. Under photons, naive T cells and diversity fell while effector/memory populations rose. Post-nadir TCR diversity decline inversely tracked overall survival among those who died.

This receptor was taken from a man aged 50 to 59 with gastric cancer. The chain employs TRBV30 and TRBJ1-6; D perhaps matches TRBD1 (5 bases). The sequencing used peripheral blood, collected from a patient treated with photon-based radiotherapy. CDR3 sequence reads: CAWSAEGLGNSPLHF. DNA for the CDR3: TGTGCCTGGAGTGCAGAGGGGTTGGGTAATTCACCCCTCCACTTT.